This TCR beta chain originates from a study of T cells in tuberculosis (dated by TCRdb to 2016 to 2019). Regarding the complete study: To characterize T cells specific for the mycobacterial lipid antigen glucose monomycolate (GMM), the study used CD1B tetramers together with high-throughput TCR immunosequencing. IGRA-negative adolescents, IGRA-positive adolescents with latent tuberculosis and adults with active tuberculosis, about 9 per group, were compared in a South African clinical cohort. The research as a whole found: Clinical samples were chosen by availability of cryopreserved specimens, and active tuberculosis cases were adults while controls were adolescents. Smaller NN-distances were partly driven by shorter CDR3-alpha lengths in active tuberculosis patients, and statistical significance was not reached for the TCR-beta difference. With the diverse GMM-specific repertoire as input, a classifier achieved roughly 87% accuracy (AUROC 0.7 to 0.95), whereas GEM motif frequencies as input gave 70% accuracy. Smaller mean NN-distances to GMM-specific TCRs were observed in active tuberculosis TCR-alpha repertoires than in IGRA-negative controls, suggesting clonal expansion of GMM-specific TCRs.

Via the germline V gene, CDR1 is SGHTS and CDR2 YDEGEE. For this chain, trimming is 0 bases at the V end and 5 bases at the J end, and the number of junction bases without a gene match is 9. The CDR3 runs 16 residues from the cysteine to the phenylalanine. The sequence is cut down to CDR3 DNA, 48 bases in frame from base 1. This clone was picked up a small number of times. It has no known antigen specificity. Base qualities are missing; no much larger clone stands one base away. TCR libraries were generated with the immunoSEQ multiplex PCR assay, using TCR-beta and/or TCR-alpha/delta assays for each sample. The Illumina high-throughput platform was used to sequence the amplified TCR libraries. Regarding the original processing steps: Clustering and dimensionality reduction were performed using pairwise TCRdist distances among GMM-specific receptors from ex vivo sorted or in vitro expanded T cells. The score assigned to each clinical repertoire was mean NN-distance, meaning the average TCRdist to the nearest 10% of tetramer-positive reference sequences. GEM TCR motif frequency was calculated as the fraction of unique TCRs that matched known GEM sequences in V/J usage and CDR3 length. Active tuberculosis was classified by linear discriminant analysis with leave-one-out cross-validation, implemented in scikit-learn. TCRdb took over this immuneACCESS table, retaining in-frame rearrangements with V and J assigned. Such tables are incomplete; in checked studies, under half of the missing clones stem from an unresolved V gene, and the remainder is unexplained. That table is the source of V, J and clone size, and D and trimming were worked out from the DNA. The sample data list some 28,000 clones, and about 90% of these were observed just once. The top ten constitute 6.1% of the sample.

At study entry, a tuberculin skin test and the QuantiFERON-TB GOLD In-Tube IGRA were used to screen adolescents for latent tuberculosis infection. Immunosequencing of unsorted cryopreserved PBMC covered, on average, about 100,000 T cells per clinical donor. Eleven high schools in the Worcester region of the Western Cape, South Africa, served as enrollment sites for adolescents aged 12 to 18 years. Some ten M. tuberculosis-infected adolescents and around 10 uninfected adolescents, matched for age and sex, were selected. PBMC from adolescents were isolated by density centrifugation from freshly drawn heparinized blood and then cryopreserved.

Sample: PBMCs. The chain was built from TRBV5-8 and TRBJ2-5; the central 8 bases match TRBD2. The clonotype was recovered from a donor aged 10-29 years with latent tuberculosis or without tuberculosis infection. CDR3 protein: CASSLGRGGLAETQYF. The DNA sequence reads TGTGCCAGCAGCTTGGGCCGGGGGGGCCTGGCGGAGACCCAGTACTTC. The CDR3, completed at both ends by the reference TRBV5-8 and TRBJ2-5 genes, gives the full variable domain EAGVTQSPTHLIKTRGQQATLRCSPISGHTSVYWYQQALGLGLQFLLWYDEGEERNRGNFPPRFSGRQFPNYSSELNVNALELEDSALYLCASSLGRGGLAETQYFGPGTRLLVL.